This TCR beta chain appears in the sequencing data of a study of PD-L1 blockade in urothelial cancer. For the study at large: Men with urothelial cancer arising in the bladder made up about 90% of the roughly 29 patients.

This clone came up a few times. Time point denoted: peripheral blood 6 weeks after treatment start. Profiling relied on immunoSEQ multiplex PCR, and the TCRdb table lists in-frame clones only, not all of them. This table has more than 60,000 clones, around nine tenths appearing once. Per germline, CDR1 MDHEN and CDR2 SYDVKM. The CDR3 runs to 11 residues. The V and J ends lost 6 bases and 10 bases, in that order; junction bases with no gene match: 4. J is TRBJ1-1 and V is TRBV28; 8 positions agree with TRBD1. The sample here was PBMCs, taken around atezolizumab (anti-PD-L1) treatment. This TCR came from a man aged 55 to 69 with urothelial cancer. The CDR3 loop reads CASSLDRGAFF. The DNA for the CDR3 is TGTGCCAGCAGCCTCGACAGGGGAGCTTTCTTT. Using reference TRBV28 and TRBJ1-1 for the parts outside the CDR3, the full variable domain is DVKVTQSSRYLVKRTGEKVFLECVQDMDHENMFWYRQDPGLGLRLIYFSYDVKMKEKGDIPEGYSVSREKKERFSLILESASTNQTSMYLCASSLDRGAFFGQGTRLTVV.